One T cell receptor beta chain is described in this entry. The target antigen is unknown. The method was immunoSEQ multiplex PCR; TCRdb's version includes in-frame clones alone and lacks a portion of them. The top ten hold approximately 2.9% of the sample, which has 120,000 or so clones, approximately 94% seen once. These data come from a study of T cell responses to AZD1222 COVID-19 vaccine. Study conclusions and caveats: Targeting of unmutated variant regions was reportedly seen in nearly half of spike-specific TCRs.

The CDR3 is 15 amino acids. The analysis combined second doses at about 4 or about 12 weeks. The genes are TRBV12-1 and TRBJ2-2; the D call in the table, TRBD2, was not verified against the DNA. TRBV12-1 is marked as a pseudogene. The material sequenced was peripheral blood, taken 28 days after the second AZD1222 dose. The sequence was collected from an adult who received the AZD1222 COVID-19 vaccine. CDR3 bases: TGTGCCAGCAGCCCCAGCGGGATCGACACCGGGGAGCTGTTTTTT. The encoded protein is CASSPSGIDTGELFF.